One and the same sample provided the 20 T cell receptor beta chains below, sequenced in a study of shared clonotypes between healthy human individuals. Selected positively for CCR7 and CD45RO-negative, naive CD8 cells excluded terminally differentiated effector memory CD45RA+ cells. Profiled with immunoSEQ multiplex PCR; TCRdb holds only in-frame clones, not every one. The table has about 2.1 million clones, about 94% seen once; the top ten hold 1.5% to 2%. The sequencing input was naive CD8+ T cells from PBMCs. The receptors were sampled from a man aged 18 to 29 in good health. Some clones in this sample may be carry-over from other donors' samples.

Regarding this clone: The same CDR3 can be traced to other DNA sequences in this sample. The DNA for the CDR3 is TGTGCCAGCAGCGTAGGCAGGGGGTACAATGAGCAGTTCTTC. Its protein product is CASSVGRGYNEQFF. V gene TRBV9 combines with J gene TRBJ2-1; 7 bases match TRBD1. V dropped 0 bases and J dropped 4; count of bases not matched to a gene: 1. The CDR3 spans 14 residues. CDR1 and CDR2 (germline): SGDLS, YYNGEE.

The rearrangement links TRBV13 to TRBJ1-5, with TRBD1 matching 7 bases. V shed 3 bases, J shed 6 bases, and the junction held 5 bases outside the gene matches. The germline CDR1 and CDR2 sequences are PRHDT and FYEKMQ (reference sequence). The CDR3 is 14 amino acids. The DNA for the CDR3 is TGTGCCAGCAGCTTTGGGGACAGCGGTCAGCCCCAGCATTTT. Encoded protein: CASSFGDSGQPQHF.

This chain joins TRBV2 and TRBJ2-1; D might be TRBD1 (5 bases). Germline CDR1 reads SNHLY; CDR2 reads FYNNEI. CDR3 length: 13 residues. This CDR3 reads CVTLHRTYNEQFF. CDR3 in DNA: TGTGTTACTCTACACAGGACCTACAATGAGCAGTTCTTC.

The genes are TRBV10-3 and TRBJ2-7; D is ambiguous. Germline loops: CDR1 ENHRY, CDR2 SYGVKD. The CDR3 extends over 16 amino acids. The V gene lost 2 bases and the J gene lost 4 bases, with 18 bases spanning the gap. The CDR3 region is CAISEGSSRGVYEQYF. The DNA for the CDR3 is TGTGCCATCAGTGAGGGTTCGTCAAGAGGCGTGTACGAGCAGTACTTC.

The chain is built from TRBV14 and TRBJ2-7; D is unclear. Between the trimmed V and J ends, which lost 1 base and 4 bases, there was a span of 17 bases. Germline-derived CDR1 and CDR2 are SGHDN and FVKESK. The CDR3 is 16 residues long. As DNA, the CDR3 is TGTGCCAGCAGCCAAGGGTACGGGCCGATAGATTACGAGCAGTACTTC. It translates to CASSQGYGPIDYEQYF.

CDR3: CASSPTGTSLVEQYF. The CDR3 DNA follows: TGCGCCAGCAGCCCAACCGGGACTAGTCTTGTCGAGCAGTACTTC. V gene TRBV4-1 combines with J gene TRBJ2-7, with 8 bases matching TRBD2. With V trimmed by 4 bases and J by 6 bases, 11 bases remained unmatched. Germline V gene data show CDR1 as MGHRA and CDR2 as YSYEKL. The CDR3 covers 15 residues.

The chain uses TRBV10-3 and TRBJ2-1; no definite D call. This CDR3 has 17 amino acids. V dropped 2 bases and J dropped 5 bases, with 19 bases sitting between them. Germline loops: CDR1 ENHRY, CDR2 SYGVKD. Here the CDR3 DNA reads TGTGCCATCAGTGAGGGACCGGGTCTAGTTGGGCACAATGAGCAGTTCTTC. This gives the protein CAISEGPGLVGHNEQFF.

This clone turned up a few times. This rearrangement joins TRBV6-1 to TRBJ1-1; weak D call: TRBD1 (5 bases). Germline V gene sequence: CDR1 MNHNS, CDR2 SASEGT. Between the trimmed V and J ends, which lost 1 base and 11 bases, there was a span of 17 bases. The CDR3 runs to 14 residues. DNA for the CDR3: TGTGCCAGCAGTGAAGGCGTCAGGGTGTGGTCGGCTTTCTTT. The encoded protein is CASSEGVRVWSAFF.

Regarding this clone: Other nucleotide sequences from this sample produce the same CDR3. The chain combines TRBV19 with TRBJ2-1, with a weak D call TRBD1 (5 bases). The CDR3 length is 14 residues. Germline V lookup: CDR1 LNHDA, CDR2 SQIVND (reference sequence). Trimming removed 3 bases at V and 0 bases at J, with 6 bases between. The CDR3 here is CASSIRGSYNEQFF. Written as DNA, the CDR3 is TGTGCCAGTAGTATTAGGGGCTCCTACAATGAGCAGTTCTTC.

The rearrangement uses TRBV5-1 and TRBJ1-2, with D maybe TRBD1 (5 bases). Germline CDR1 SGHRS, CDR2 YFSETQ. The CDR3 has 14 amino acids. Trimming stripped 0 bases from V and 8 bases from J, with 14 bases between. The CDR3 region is CASSLDGTALGYTF. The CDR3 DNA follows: TGCGCCAGCAGCTTGGACGGGACTGCCTTGGGCTACACCTTC.

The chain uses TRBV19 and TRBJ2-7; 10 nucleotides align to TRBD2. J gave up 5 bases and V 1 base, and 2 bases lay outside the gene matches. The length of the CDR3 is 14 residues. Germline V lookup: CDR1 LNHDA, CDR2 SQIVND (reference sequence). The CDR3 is CASSIVGLANEQYF. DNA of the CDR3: TGTGCCAGTAGTATAGTGGGACTAGCGAACGAGCAGTACTTC.

The CDR3 region is CASSPGTSATYEQYF. The CDR3 bases are TGTGCCAGCAGCCCCGGGACCAGCGCGACCTACGAGCAGTACTTC. The rearrangement uses TRBV7-9 and TRBJ2-7, with D possibly called TRBD1 or TRBD2 (5 bases each). V was clipped by 5 bases and J by 2 bases, with 16 bases between them. The CDR3 extends over 15 amino acids. Germline CDR1 is SEHNR and CDR2 is FQNEAQ (reference sequence).

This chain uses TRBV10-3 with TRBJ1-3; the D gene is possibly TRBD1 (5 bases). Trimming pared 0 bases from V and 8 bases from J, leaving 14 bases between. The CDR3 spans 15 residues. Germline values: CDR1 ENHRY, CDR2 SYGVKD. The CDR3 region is CAISESKQAWDTIYF. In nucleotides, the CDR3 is TGTGCCATCAGTGAGTCGAAACAGGCGTGGGACACCATATATTTT.

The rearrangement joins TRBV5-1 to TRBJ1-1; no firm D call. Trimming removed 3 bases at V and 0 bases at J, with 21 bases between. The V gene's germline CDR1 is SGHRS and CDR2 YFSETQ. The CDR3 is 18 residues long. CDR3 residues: CASSSSPNRKRMNTEAFF. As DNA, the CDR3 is TGCGCCAGCAGCTCATCCCCGAACAGAAAGAGGATGAACACTGAAGCTTTCTTT.

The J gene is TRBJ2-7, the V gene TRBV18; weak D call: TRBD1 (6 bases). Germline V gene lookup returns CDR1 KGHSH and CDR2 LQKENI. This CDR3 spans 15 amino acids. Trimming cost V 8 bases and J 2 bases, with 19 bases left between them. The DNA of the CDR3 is TGTGCCAGCGCACAGGGACCAGGGGACGCCTACGAGCAGTACTTC. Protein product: CASAQGPGDAYEQYF.

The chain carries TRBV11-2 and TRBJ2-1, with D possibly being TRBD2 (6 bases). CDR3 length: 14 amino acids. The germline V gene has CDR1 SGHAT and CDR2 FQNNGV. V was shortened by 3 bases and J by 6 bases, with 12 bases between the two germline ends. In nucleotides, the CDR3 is TGTGCCAGCAGCTTGGGCGGGATTGGCAATGAGCAGTTCTTC. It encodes CASSLGGIGNEQFF.

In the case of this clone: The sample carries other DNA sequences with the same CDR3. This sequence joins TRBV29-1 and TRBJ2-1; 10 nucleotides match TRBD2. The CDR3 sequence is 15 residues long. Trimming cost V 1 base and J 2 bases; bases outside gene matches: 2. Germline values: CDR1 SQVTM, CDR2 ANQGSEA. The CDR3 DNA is TGCAGCGTTGAAGGGCTAGCGGGGGCCTACAATGAGCAGTTCTTC. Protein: CSVEGLAGAYNEQFF.

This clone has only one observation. CDR3 amino acids: CASSQYRSPGRELFF. CDR3 DNA sequence: TGTGCCAGCAGCCAGTACAGGTCCCCAGGGCGGGAGCTGTTTTTT. The V gene is TRBV4-2, the J gene TRBJ2-2; TRBD1 is a possible D gene (5 bases). The CDR3 length is 15 residues. The germline V and J ends were trimmed by 3 bases and 9 bases, with 17 bases remaining between them. The germline CDR1 and CDR2 sequences are LGHNA and YNFKEQ.

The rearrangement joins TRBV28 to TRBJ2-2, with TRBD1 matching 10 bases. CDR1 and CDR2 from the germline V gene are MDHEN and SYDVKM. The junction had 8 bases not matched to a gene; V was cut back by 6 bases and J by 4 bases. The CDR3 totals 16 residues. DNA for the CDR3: TGTGCCAGCAGCCCCGGACAGGGGGTGACCACCGGGGAGCTGTTTTTT. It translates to CASSPGQGVTTGELFF.

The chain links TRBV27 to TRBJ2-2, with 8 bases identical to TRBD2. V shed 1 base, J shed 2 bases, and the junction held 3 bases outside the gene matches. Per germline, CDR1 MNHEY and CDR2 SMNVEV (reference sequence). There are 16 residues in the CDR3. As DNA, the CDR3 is TGTGCCAGCAGTTTATGGGGACTAGGCAACACCGGGGAGCTGTTTTTT. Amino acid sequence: CASSLWGLGNTGELFF.